These 2 T cell receptor beta chains were all obtained from the same sample, sequenced in a study of blood T cell repertoires in COVID-19. TCRdb keeps only in-frame clones here, not all; method: immunoSEQ multiplex PCR. Of about 170,000 clones in the sample, roughly 84% were seen once. Sequenced sample: peripheral blood. Receptors were obtained from a woman in her sixties or seventies with COVID-19, enrolled during active disease.

The rearrangement links TRBV28 to TRBJ2-1; TRBD2 matches 10 bases. The V segment lost 4 bases and the J segment 13 bases; nucleotides outside the gene matches: 4. CDR1 and CDR2 (germline): MDHEN, SYDVKM. This CDR3 contains 12 residues. The CDR3 bases are TGTGCCAGCAGTTCCCTAGCGGGAGTACAGTTCTTC. It yields the protein CASSSLAGVQFF.

The gene calls are TRBV7-2 and TRBJ2-7; weak D call: TRBD1 (6 bases). The V end lost 0 bases, the J end lost 2 bases, and 8 bases lay between the germline ends. The germline CDR1 and CDR2 sequences are SGHTA and FQGNSA. The CDR3 totals 14 residues. In DNA form, the CDR3 reads TGTGCCAGCAGCTTAGCAGGACAGACCTACGAGCAGTACTTC. Protein: CASSLAGQTYEQYF. The complete variable domain, with remaining parts taken from reference TRBV7-2 and TRBJ2-7, reads GAGVSQSPSNKVTEKGKDVELRCDPISGHTALYWYRQSLGQGLEFLIYFQGNSAPDKSGLPSDRFSAERTGGSVSTLTIQRTQQEDSAVYLCASSLAGQTYEQYFGPGTRLTVT.